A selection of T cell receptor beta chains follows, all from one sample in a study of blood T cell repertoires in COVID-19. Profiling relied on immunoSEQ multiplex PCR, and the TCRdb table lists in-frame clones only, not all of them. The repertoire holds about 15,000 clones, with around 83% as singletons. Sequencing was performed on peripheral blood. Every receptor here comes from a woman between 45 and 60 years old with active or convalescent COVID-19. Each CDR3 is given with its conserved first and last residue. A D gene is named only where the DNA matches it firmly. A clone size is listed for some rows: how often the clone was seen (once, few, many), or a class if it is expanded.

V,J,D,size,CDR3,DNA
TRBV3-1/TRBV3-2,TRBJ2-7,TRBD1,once,CASSRQGSFYEQYF,TGTGCCAGCAGCCGACAGGGGAGCTTCTACGAGCAGTACTTC
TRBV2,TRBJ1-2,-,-,CASKNTNYGYTF,TGTGCCAGCAAGAACACTAACTATGGCTACACCTTC
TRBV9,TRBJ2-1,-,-,CASSPELTRNEQFF,TGTGCCAGCAGCCCCGAATTAACGAGGAATGAGCAGTTCTTC
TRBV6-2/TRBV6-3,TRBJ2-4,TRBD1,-,CASSQRQGATKNIQYF,TGTGCCAGCAGTCAGAGACAGGGGGCGACCAAAAACATTCAGTACTTC
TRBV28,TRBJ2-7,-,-,CASSRGLAAYEQYF,TGTGCCAGCAGTCGCGGGCTAGCCGCCTACGAGCAGTACTTC
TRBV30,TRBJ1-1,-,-,CAWRGKLRGDTEAFF,TGTGCCTGGAGGGGAAAACTACGCGGGGACACTGAAGCTTTCTTT
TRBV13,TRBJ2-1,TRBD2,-,CASSYPGLADHNEQFF,TGTGCCAGCAGCTACCCGGGACTAGCGGACCACAATGAGCAGTTCTTC
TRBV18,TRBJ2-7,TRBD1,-,CASSPQGAYEQYF,TGTGCCAGCTCACCCCAGGGGGCCTACGAGCAGTACTTC
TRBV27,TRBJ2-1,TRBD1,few,CATGAQGHYNEQFF,TGTGCCACTGGGGCACAGGGGCACTACAATGAGCAGTTCTTC
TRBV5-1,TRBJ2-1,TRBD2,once,CASSLMGGGFEQFF,TGCGCCAGCAGCTTGATGGGCGGGGGATTCGAGCAGTTCTTC
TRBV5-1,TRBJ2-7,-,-,CASSFEQLAGEQYF,TGCGCCAGCAGCTTCGAACAGCTAGCTGGGGAGCAGTACTTC
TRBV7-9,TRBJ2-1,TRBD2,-,CASSLFTGRALQQFF,TGTGCCAGCAGCTTATTTACCGGGAGGGCTCTTCAGCAGTTCTTC
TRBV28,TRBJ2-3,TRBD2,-,CASSSPRTSGSTDTQYF,TGTGCCAGCAGTTCTCCGCGGACTAGCGGAAGCACAGATACGCAGTATTTT
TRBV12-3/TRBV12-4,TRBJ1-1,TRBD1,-,CASSRTGAAEAFF,TGTGCCAGCAGCAGGACAGGGGCAGCTGAAGCTTTCTTT
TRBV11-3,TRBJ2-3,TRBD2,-,CASSLAGGHTDTQYF,TGTGCCAGCAGCTTAGCGGGGGGGCACACAGATACGCAGTATTTT
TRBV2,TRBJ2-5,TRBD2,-,CASSEFREGVFETQYF,TGTGCCAGCAGTGAGTTCCGGGAGGGGGTTTTTGAGACCCAGTACTTC
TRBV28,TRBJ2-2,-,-,CASSFGGGYTGELFF,TGTGCCAGCAGTTTTGGTGGGGGGTACACCGGGGAGCTGTTTTTT
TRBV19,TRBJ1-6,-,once,CASSMVSGDSPLHF,TGTGCCAGTAGTATGGTCTCAGGGGATTCACCCCTCCACTTT
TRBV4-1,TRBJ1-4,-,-,CASSQVSGVEKLFF,TGCGCCAGCAGCCAAGTGTCAGGGGTTGAAAAACTGTTTTTT
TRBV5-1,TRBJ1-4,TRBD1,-,CASSLGYRGYEKLFF,TGCGCCAGCAGCTTGGGGTACAGGGGCTATGAAAAACTGTTTTTT
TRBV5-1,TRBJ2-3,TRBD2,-,CASSIGTSGGTDTQYF,TGCGCCAGCAGCATTGGGACTAGCGGGGGCACAGATACGCAGTATTTT